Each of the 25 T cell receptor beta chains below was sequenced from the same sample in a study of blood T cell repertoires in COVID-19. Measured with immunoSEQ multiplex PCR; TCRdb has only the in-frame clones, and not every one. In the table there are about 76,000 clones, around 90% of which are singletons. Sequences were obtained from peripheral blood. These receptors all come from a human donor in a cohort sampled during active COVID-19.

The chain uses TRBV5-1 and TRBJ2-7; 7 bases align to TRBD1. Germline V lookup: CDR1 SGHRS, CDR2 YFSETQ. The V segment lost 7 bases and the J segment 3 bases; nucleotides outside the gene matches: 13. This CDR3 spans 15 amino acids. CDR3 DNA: TGCGCCAGCCGGATCCGACAGGGTACTCTCTACGAGCAGTACTTC. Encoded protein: CASRIRQGTLYEQYF.

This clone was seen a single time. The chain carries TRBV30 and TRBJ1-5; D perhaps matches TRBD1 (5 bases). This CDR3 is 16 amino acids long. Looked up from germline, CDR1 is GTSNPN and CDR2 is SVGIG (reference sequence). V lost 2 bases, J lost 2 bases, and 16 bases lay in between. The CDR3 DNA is TGTGCCTGGAGTCCCAGGGCAGGCTATGGCAATCAGCCCCAGCATTTT. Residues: CAWSPRAGYGNQPQHF. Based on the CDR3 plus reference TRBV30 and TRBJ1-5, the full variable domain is SQTIHQWPATLVQPVGSPLSLECTVEGTSNPNLYWYRQAAGRGLQLLFYSVGIGQISSEVPQNLSASRPQDRQFILSSKKLLLSDSGFYLCAWSPRAGYGNQPQHFGDGTRLSIL.

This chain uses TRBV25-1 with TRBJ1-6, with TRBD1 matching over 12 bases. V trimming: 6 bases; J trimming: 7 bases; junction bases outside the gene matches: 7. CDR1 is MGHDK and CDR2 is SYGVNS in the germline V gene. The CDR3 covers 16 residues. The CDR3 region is CASREGDRGQNSPLHF. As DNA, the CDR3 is TGTGCCAGCAGGGAGGGGGACAGGGGGCAAAATTCACCCCTCCACTTT.

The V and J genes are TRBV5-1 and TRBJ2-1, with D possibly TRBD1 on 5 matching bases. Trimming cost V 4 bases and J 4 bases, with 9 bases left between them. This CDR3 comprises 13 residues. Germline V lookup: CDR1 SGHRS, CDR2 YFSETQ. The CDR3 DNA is TGCGCCAGCAGCATCAGGGTGTACAATGAGCAGTTCTTC. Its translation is CASSIRVYNEQFF.

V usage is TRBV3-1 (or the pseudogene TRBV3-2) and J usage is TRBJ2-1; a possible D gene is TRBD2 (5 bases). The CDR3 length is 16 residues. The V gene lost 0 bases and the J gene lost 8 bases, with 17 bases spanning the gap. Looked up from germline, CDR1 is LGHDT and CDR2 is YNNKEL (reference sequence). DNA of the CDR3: TGTGCCAGCAGCCAAGAAGGCCCAACCCCGGGGTATGAGCAGTTCTTC. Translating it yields CASSQEGPTPGYEQFF.

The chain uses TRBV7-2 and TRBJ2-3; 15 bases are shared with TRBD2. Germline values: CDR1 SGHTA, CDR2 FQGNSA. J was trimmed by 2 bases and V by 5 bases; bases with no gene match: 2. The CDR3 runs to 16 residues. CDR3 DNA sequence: TGTGCCAGCAGCCGGACTAGCGGGGGGGTCACAGATACGCAGTATTTT. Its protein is CASSRTSGGVTDTQYF.

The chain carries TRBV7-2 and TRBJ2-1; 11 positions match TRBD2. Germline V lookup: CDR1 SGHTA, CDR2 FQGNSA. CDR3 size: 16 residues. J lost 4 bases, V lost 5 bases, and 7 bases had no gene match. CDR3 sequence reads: CASSASLAGGYNEQFF. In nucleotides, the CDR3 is TGTGCCAGCAGCGCCTCCCTAGCGGGGGGTTACAATGAGCAGTTCTTC.

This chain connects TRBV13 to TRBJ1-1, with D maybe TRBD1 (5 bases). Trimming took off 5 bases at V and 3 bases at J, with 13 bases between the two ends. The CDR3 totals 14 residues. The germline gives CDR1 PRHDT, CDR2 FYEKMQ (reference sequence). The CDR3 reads CASSGYRGDTEAFF. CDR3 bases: TGTGCCAGCAGCGGCTATCGGGGGGACACTGAAGCTTTCTTT. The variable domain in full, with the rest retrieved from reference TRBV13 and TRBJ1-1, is AAGVIQSPRHLIKEKRETATLKCYPIPRHDTVYWYQQGPGQDPQFLISFYEKMQSDKGSIPDRFSAQQFSDYHSELNMSSLELGDSALYFCASSGYRGDTEAFFGQGTRLTVV.

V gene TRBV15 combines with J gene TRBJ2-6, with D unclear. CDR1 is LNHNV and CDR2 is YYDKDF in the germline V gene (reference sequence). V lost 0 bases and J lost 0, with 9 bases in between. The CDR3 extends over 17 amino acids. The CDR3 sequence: CATSRDRSPSGANVLTF. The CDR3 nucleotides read TGTGCCACCAGCAGAGATCGGTCGCCCTCTGGGGCCAACGTCCTGACTTTC.

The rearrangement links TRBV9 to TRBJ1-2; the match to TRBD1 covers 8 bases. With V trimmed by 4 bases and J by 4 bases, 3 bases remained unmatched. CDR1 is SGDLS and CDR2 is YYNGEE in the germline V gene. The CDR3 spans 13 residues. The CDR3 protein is CASSPGQGYGYTF. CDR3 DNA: TGTGCCAGCAGCCCCGGACAGGGCTATGGCTACACCTTC.

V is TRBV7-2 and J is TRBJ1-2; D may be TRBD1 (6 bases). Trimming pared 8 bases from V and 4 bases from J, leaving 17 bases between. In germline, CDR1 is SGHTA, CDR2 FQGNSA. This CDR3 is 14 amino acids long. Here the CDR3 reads CASDGNRASYGYTF. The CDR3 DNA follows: TGTGCCAGCGATGGGAACAGGGCAAGCTATGGCTACACCTTC.

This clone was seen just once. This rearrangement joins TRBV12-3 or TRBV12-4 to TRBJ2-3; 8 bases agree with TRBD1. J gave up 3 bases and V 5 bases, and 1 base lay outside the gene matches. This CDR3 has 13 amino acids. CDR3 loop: CASSQGATDTQYF. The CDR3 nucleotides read TGTGCCAGCAGTCAGGGGGCAACAGATACGCAGTATTTT.

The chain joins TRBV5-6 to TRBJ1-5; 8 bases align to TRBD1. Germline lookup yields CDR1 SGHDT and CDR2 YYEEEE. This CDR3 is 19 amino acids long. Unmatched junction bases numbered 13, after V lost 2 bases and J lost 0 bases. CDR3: CASSLTFAGQGHSNQPQHF. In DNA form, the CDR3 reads TGTGCCAGCAGCTTAACCTTCGCCGGACAGGGCCATAGCAATCAGCCCCAGCATTTT.

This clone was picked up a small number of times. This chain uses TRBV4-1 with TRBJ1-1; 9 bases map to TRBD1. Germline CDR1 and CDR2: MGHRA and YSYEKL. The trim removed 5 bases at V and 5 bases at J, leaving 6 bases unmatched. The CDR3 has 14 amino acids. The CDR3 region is CASSVYDRGTEAFF. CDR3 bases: TGCGCCAGCAGCGTCTACGACAGGGGGACTGAAGCTTTCTTT.

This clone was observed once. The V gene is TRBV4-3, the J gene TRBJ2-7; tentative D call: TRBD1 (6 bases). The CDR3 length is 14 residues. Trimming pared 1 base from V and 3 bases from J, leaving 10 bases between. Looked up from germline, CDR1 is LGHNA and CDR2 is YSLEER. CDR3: CASSQGQVNYEQYF. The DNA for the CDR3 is TGCGCCAGCAGCCAAGGACAGGTCAACTACGAGCAGTACTTC.

CDR3: CASSYSGKETQYF. As DNA, the CDR3 is TGTGCCAGCAGTTATAGCGGCAAAGAGACCCAGTACTTC. The V and J genes are TRBV6-5 and TRBJ2-5; possible D gene TRBD2, 6 bases. Trimming shortened V by 3 bases and J by 3 bases, and 8 bases separated the two germline ends. The CDR3 runs to 13 residues. CDR1 and CDR2 (germline): MNHEY, SVGAGI.

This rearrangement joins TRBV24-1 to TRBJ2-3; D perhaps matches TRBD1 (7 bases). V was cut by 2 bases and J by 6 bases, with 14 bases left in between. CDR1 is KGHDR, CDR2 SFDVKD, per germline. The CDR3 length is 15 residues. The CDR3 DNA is TGTGCCACCAGTGATTCAACAGGGGCGGGGGATACGCAGTATTTT. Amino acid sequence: CATSDSTGAGDTQYF.

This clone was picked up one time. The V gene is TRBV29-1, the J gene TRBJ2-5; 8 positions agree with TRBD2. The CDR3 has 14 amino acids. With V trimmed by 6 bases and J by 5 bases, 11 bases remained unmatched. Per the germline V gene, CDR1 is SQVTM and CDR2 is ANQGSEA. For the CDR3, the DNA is TGCAGCGTCGAAACCAGGACTAGCAGGGAGACCCAGTACTTC. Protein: CSVETRTSRETQYF.

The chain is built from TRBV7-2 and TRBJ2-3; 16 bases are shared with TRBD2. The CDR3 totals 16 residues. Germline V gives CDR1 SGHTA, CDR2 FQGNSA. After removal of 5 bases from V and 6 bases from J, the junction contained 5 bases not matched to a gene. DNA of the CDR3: TGTGCCAGCAGCCCGGGACTAGCGGGGGGGAAGGATACGCAGTATTTT. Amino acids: CASSPGLAGGKDTQYF.

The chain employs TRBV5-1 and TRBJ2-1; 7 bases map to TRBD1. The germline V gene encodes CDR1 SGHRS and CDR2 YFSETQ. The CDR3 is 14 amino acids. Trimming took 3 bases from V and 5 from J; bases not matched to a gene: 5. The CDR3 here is CASSSGQIDNEQFF. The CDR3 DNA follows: TGCGCCAGCAGCTCGGGACAGATAGACAATGAGCAGTTCTTC. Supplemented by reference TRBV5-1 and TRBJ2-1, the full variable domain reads KAGVTQTPRYLIKTRGQQVTLSCSPISGHRSVSWYQQTPGQGLQFLFEYFSETQRNKGNFPGRFSGRQFSNSRSEMNVSTLELGDSALYLCASSSGQIDNEQFFGPGTRLTVL.

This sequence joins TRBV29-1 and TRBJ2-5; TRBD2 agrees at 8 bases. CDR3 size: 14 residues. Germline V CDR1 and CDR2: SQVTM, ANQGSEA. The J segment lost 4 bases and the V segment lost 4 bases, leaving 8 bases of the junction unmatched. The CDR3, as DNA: TGCAGCGTTGTCGCGGGGGGCGCGGGAGAGACCCAGTACTTC. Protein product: CSVVAGGAGETQYF.

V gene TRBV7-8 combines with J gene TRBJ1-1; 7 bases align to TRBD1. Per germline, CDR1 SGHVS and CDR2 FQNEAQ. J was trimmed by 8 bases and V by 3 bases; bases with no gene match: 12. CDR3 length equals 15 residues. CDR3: CASSFRDQGVAEAFF. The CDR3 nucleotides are TGTGCCAGCAGCTTCCGGGACCAGGGGGTCGCGGAAGCTTTCTTT.

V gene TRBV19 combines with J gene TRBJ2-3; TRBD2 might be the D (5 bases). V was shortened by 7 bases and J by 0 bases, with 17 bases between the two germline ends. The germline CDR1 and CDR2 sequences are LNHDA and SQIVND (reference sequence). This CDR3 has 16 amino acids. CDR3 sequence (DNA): TGTGCCAGTACCCCCCGGGCGGGTGCTAGCACAGATACGCAGTATTTT. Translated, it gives CASTPRAGASTDTQYF.

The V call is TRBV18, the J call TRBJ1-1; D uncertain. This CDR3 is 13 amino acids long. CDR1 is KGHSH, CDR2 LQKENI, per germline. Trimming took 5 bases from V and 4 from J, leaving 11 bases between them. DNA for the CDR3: TGTGCCAGCTCATCCACTGAGGGCACTGAAGCTTTCTTT. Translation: CASSSTEGTEAFF.

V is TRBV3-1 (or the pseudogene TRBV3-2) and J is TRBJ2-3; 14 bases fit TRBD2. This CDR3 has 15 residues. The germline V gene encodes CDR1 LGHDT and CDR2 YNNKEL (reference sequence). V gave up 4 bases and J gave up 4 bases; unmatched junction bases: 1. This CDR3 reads CASSLTSGGADTQYF. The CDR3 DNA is TGTGCCAGCAGCCTGACTAGCGGGGGGGCAGATACGCAGTATTTT.